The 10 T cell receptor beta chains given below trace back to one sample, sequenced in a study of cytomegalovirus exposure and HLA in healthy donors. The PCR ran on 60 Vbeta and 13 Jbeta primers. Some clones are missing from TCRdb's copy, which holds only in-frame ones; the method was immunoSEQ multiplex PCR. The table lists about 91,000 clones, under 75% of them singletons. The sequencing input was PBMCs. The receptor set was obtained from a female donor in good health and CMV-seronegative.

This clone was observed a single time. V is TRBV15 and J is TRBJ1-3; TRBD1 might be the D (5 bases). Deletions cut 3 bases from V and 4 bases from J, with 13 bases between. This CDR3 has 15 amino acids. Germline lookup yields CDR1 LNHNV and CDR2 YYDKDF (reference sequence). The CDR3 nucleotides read TGTGCCACCAGCAGCCACAGGCTGACGGGAAACACCATATATTTT. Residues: CATSSHRLTGNTIYF. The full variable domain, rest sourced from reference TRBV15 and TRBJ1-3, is DAMVIQNPRYQVTQFGKPVTLSCSQTLNHNVMYWYQQKSSQAPKLLFHYYDKDFNNEADTPDNFQSRRPNTSFCFLDIRSPGLGDTAMYLCATSSHRLTGNTIYFGEGSWLTVV.

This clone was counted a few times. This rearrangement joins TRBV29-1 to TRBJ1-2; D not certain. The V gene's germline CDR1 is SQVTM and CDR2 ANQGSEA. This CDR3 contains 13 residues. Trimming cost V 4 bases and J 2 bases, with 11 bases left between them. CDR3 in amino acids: CSVATALNYGYTF. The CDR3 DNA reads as TGCAGCGTTGCAACAGCCCTCAACTATGGCTACACCTTC.

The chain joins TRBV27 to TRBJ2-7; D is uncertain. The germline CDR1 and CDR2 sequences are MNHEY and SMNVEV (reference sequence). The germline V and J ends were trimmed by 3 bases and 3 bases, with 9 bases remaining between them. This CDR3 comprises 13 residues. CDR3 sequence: CASSFRQNYEQYF. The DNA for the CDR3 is TGTGCCAGCAGTTTCCGACAAAACTACGAGCAGTACTTC.

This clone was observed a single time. The CDR3 reads CAWSVRTGPNTGELFF. CDR3 bases: TGTGCCTGGAGTGTAAGAACAGGGCCGAACACCGGGGAGCTGTTTTTT. The chain couples TRBV30 to TRBJ2-2, with D perhaps matching TRBD1 (6 bases). CDR3 size: 16 residues. V lost 0 bases to trimming and J lost 0 bases, with 11 bases between them. Germline CDR1 reads GTSNPN; CDR2 reads SVGIG (reference sequence).

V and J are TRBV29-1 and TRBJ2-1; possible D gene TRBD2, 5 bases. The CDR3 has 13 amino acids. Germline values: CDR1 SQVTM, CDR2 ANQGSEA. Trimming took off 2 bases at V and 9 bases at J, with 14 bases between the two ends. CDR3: CSVELNRETEQFF. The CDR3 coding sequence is TGCAGCGTTGAACTCAACCGGGAAACTGAGCAGTTCTTC.

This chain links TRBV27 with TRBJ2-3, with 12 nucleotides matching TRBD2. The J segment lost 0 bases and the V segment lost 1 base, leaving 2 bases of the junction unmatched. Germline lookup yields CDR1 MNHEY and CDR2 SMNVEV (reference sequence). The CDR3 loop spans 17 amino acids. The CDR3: CASSLLGTSGSTDTQYF. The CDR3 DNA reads TGTGCCAGCAGTTTATTGGGGACTAGCGGGAGCACAGATACGCAGTATTTT.

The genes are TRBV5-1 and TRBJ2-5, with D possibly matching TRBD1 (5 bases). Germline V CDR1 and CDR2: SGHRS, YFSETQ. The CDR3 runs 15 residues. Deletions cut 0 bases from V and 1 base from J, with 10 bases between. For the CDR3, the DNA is TGCGCCAGCAGCTTGGGACAGAATTTCCAAGAGACCCAGTACTTC. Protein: CASSLGQNFQETQYF.

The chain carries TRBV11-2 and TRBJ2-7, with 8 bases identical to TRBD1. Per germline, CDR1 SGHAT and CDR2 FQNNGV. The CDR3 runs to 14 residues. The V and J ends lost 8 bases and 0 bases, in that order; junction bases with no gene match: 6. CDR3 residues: CASGLQGASYEQYF. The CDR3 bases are TGTGCCAGCGGATTGCAGGGGGCCTCCTACGAGCAGTACTTC. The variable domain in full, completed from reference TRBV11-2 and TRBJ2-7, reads EAGVAQSPRYKIIEKRQSVAFWCNPISGHATLYWYQQILGQGPKLLIQFQNNGVVDDSQLPKDRFSAERLKGVDSTLKIQPAKLEDSAVYLCASGLQGASYEQYFGPGTRLTVT.

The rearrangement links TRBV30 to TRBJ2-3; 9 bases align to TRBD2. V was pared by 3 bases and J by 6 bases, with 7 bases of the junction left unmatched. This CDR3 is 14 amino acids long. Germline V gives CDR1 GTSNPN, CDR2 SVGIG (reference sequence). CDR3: CAWSLAGEGDTQYF. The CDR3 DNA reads TGTGCCTGGAGCTTAGCGGGAGAAGGGGATACGCAGTATTTT. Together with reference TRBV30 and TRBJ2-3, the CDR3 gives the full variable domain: SQTIHQWPATLVQPVGSPLSLECTVEGTSNPNLYWYRQAAGRGLQLLFYSVGIGQISSEVPQNLSASRPQDRQFILSSKKLLLSDSGFYLCAWSLAGEGDTQYFGPGTRLTVL.

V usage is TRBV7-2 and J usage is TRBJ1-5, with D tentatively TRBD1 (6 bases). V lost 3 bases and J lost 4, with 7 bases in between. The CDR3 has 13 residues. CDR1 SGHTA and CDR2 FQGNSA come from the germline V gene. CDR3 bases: TGTGCCAGCAGCTTCAGGGGAAATCAGCCCCAGCATTTT. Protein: CASSFRGNQPQHF. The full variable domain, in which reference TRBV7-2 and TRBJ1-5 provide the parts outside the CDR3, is GAGVSQSPSNKVTEKGKDVELRCDPISGHTALYWYRQSLGQGLEFLIYFQGNSAPDKSGLPSDRFSAERTGGSVSTLTIQRTQQEDSAVYLCASSFRGNQPQHFGDGTRLSIL.